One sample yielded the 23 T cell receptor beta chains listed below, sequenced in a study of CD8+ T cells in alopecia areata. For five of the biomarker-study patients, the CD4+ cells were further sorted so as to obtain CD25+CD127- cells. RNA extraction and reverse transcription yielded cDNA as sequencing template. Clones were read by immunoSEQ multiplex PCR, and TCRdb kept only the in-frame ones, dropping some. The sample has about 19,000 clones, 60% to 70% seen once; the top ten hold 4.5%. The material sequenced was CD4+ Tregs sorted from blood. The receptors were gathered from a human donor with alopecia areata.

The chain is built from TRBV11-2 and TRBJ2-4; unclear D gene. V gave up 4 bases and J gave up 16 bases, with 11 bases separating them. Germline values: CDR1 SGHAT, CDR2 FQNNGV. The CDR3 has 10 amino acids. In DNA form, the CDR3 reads TGTGCCAGCAGCTCGGGCCAGGTCTACTTC. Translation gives CASSSGQVYF.

This CDR3 reads CSALDSGGQETQYF. The CDR3 DNA sequence: TGCAGCGCCCTGGATAGCGGGGGGCAAGAGACCCAGTACTTC. This chain connects TRBV29-1 to TRBJ2-5, with 10 bases that match TRBD2. The CDR3 is 14 amino acids. V was clipped by 7 bases and J by 2 bases; unmatched bases: 7. CDR1 and CDR2 (germline): SQVTM, ANQGSEA.

This chain's CDR3 is CASSETGLALGTQETQYF. Written as DNA, the CDR3 is TGTGCCAGCAGTGAGACGGGACTAGCGCTGGGGACCCAAGAGACCCAGTACTTC. The V and J genes are TRBV7-3 and TRBJ2-5, with 10 bases aligning to TRBD2. This CDR3 comprises 18 residues. Germline V gene lookup returns CDR1 SGHTA and CDR2 FQGTGA. Germline trimming cut 6 bases from V and 1 base from J; bases unmatched to any gene: 14. Full variable domain (outside the CDR3, taken from reference TRBV7-3 and TRBJ2-5): GAGVSQTPSNKVTEKGKYVELRCDPISGHTALYWYRQSLGQGPEFLIYFQGTGAADDSGLPNDRFFAVRPEGSVSTLKIQRTERGDSAVYLCASSETGLALGTQETQYFGPGTRLLVL.

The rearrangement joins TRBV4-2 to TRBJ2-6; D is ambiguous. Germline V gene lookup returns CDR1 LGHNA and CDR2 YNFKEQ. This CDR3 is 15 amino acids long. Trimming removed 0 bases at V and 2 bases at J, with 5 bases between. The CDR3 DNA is TGTGCCAGCAGCCAAGATTTGGCTGGGGCCAACGTCCTGACTTTC. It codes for CASSQDLAGANVLTF.

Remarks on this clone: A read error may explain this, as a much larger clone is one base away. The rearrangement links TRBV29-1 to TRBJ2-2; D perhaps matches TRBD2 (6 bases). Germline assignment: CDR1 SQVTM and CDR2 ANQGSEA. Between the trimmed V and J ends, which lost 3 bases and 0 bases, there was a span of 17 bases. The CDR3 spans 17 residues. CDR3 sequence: CSVEETNGGPNTGELFF. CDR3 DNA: TGCAGCGTTGAGGAGACTAACGGGGGACCGAACACCGGGGAGCTGTTTTTT.

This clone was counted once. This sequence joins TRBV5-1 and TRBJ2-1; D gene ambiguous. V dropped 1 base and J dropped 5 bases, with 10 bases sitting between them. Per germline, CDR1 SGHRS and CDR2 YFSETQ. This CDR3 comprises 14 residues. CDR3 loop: CASSLSRVHNEQFF. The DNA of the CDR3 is TGCGCCAGCAGCTTGTCCCGGGTTCACAATGAGCAGTTCTTC.

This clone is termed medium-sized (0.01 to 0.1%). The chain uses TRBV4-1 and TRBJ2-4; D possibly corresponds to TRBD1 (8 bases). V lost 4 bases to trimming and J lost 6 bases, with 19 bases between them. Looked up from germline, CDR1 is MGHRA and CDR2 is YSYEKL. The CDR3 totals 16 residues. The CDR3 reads CASSLSDRGGGNIQYF. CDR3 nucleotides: TGCGCCAGCAGCCTATCCGACAGGGGCGGGGGAAACATTCAGTACTTC.

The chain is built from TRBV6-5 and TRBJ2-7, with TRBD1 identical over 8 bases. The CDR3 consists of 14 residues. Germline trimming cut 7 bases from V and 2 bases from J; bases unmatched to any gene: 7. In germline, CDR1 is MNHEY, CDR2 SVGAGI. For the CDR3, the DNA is TGTGCCAGCATGAGGGAACAGGGGGCCTACGAGCAGTACTTC. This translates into CASMREQGAYEQYF.

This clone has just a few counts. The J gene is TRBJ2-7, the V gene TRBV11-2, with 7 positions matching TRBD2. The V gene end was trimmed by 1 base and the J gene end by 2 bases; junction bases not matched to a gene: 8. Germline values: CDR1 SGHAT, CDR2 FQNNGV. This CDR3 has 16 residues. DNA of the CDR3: TGTGCCAGCAGCTTAGGACCCAGCGGGACCCCCTACGAGCAGTACTTC. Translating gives CASSLGPSGTPYEQYF.

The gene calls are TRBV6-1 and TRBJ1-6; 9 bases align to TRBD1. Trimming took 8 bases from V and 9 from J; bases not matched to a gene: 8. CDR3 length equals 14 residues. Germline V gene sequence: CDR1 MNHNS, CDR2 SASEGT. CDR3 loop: CASLVQGASSPLHF. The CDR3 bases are TGTGCCAGCCTAGTACAGGGGGCGAGTTCACCCCTCCACTTT.

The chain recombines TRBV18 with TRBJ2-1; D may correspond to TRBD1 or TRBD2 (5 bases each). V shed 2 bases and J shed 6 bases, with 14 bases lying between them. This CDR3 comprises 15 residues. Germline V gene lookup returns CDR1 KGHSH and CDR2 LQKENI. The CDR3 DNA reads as TGTGCCAGCTCACCAGGGGCAGGGACGGGCAATGAGCAGTTCTTC. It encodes CASSPGAGTGNEQFF.

The CDR3 nucleotides are TGTGCCAGCAGCTTAGGATTGGGACGGGAAGAGACCCAGTACTTC. Amino acid sequence: CASSLGLGREETQYF. The J gene is TRBJ2-5, the V gene TRBV7-2; D might be TRBD1 or TRBD2, each matching 5 bases. The germline V and J ends were trimmed by 1 base and 3 bases, with 12 bases remaining between them. Germline V CDR1 and CDR2: SGHTA, FQGNSA. CDR3 size: 15 residues.

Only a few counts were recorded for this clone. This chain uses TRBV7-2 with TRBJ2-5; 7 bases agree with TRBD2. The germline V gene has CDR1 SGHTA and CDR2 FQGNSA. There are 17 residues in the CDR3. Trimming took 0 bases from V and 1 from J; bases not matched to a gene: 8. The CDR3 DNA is TGTGCCAGCAGCTTAGCGTGGGGAGCGGGATTCCAAGAGACCCAGTACTTC. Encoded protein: CASSLAWGAGFQETQYF.

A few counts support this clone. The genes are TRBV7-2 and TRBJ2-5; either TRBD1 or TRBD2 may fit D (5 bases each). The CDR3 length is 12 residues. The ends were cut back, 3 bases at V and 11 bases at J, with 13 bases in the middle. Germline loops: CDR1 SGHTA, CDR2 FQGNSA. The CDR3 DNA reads TGTGCCAGCAGCTTTGGGGGATGGGAGCAGTACTTC. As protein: CASSFGGWEQYF.

The CDR3, as DNA: TGTGCCAGCAGCTTACAGGGGGCCGGGGACACTGAAGCTTTCTTT. This gives the protein CASSLQGAGDTEAFF. The genes are TRBV5-6 and TRBJ1-1, with TRBD1 matching over 9 bases. The CDR3 has 15 residues. Germline values: CDR1 SGHDT, CDR2 YYEEEE. V shed 2 bases, J shed 3 bases, and the junction held 5 bases outside the gene matches.

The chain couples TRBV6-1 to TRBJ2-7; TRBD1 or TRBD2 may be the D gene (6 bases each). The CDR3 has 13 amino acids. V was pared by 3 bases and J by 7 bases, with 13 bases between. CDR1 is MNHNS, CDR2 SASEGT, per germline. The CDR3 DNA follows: TGTGCCAGCAGTGATAGCCGGGGGCGGGAGCAGTACTTC. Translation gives CASSDSRGREQYF.

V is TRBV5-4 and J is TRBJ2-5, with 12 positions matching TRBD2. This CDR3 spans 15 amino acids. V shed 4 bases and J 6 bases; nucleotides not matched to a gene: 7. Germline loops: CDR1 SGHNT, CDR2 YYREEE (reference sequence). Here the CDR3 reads CASSPGTSGRQTQYF. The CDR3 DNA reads TGTGCCAGCAGCCCGGGCACTAGCGGGAGGCAGACCCAGTACTTC.

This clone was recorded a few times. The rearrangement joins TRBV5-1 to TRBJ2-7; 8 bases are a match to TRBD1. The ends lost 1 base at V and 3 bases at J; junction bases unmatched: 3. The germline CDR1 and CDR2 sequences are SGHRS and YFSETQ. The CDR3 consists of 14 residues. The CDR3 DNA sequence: TGCGCCAGCAGCTTGCAACAGGGGGGCTACGAGCAGTACTTC. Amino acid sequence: CASSLQQGGYEQYF.

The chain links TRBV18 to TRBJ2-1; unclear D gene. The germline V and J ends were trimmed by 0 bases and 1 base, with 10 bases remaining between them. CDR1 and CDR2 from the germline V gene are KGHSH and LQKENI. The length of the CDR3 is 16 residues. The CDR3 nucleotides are TGTGCCAGCTCACCACCCAGCAAACCTTCCTACAATGAGCAGTTCTTC. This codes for CASSPPSKPSYNEQFF.

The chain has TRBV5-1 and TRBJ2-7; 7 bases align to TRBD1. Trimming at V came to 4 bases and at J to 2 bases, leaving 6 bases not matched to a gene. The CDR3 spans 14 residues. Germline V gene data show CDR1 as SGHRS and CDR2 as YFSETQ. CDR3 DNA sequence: TGCGCCAGCAGCATCCTCGACAGGGCCTACGAGCAGTACTTC. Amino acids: CASSILDRAYEQYF.

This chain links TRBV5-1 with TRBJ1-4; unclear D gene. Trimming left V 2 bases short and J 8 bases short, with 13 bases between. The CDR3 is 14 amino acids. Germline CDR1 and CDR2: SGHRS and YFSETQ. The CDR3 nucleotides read TGCGCCAGCAGCTTTTCAGAGCCGGGGGAAAAACTGTTTTTT. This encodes CASSFSEPGEKLFF. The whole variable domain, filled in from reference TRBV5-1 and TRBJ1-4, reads KAGVTQTPRYLIKTRGQQVTLSCSPISGHRSVSWYQQTPGQGLQFLFEYFSETQRNKGNFPGRFSGRQFSNSRSEMNVSTLELGDSALYLCASSFSEPGEKLFFGSGTQLSVL.

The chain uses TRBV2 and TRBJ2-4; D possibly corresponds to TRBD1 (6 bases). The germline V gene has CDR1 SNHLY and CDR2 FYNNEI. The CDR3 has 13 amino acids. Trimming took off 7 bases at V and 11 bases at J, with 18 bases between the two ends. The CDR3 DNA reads TGTGCCAGCAAATCACAGGGAATAGTTGTTCAGTACTTC. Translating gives CASKSQGIVVQYF. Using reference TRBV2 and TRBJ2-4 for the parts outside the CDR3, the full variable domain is EPEVTQTPSHQVTQMGQEVILRCVPISNHLYFYWYRQILGQKVEFLVSFYNNEISEKSEIFDDQFSVERPDGSNFTLKIRSTKLEDSAMYFCASKSQGIVVQYFGAGTRLSVL.

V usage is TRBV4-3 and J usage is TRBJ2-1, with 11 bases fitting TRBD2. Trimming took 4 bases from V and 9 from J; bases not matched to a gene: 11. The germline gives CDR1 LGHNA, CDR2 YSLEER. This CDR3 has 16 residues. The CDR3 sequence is CASSLRTSGFPGEQFF. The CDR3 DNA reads TGCGCCAGCAGCCTGCGGACTAGCGGGTTTCCCGGTGAGCAGTTCTTC.